The TCR beta chain under discussion was sequenced for a study of cytomegalovirus exposure and HLA in healthy donors (TCRdb year 2017). Concerning the study at large: An earlier analysis of approximately 550 of the donors reported roughly 270 Gb of sequence data and 117 million unique TCR beta sequences from roughly 200 million T cells. An early release covering about 600 HLA-typed donors comprised approximately 290 gigabases of sequencing data and roughly 85 million unique TCR sequences. Among the roughly 380 genotyped donors, around 79% belonged to the genetic ancestry cluster associated with self-reported Caucasian donors. The study aimed to test whether cataloging public T cell receptors could reveal signatures of past pathogen exposure. The study used immunosequencing to profile the T cell repertoires of approximately 690 subjects and linked those repertoires to cytomegalovirus serostatus. In addition to the first cohort of roughly 670 subjects, a separate validation cohort of approximately 110 different subjects was used. To predict cytomegalovirus infection status, the study brought together high-throughput TCR immunosequencing, statistical association of individual TCRs with disease status, and machine learning. To study patterns of TCR occurrence, a later analysis re-analyzed previously published TCR beta repertoires from around 670 donors and added high-resolution HLA genotyping. In the later analysis, no new phenotypic data were used to find candidate immune exposures; instead, reliance was placed on TCR beta sequences and their occurrence across donors. To decide whether each TCR beta V gene segment behaved as functional or pseudogenic, an earlier analysis of fewer than 750 of the donors relied on high-throughput TCR beta sequencing. Donor age, sex, ethnicity and CMV serostatus were compiled alongside the repertoire data. A later genetic analysis took genome-wide SNP genotypes for about three fifths of the roughly 700 donors and used that subset as a discovery cohort. Every repertoire in the discovery cohort had been generated on one and the same sequencing platform. Class I and class II HLA loci were covered by the typing at four-digit resolution. The number of donors typed differed by locus, with roughly 620-630 for A, B, C, DRB1 and DQB1, roughly 520 for DQA1, 600 to 610 for DPA1, and under 490 for DPB1. About five DR-DQ haplotypes were treated as single units for association and clustering because of strong linkage in the cohort. Among a few hundred genotyped donors of the cohort, an average of approximately 230,000 unique TCR beta nucleotide sequences were sequenced per donor, around 18% of them non-productive. Points the paper makes about the study in general: Roughly uniform sequencing depth across donors was assumed in presence/absence analyses, although this assumption may not hold. Linkage disequilibrium might explain the correlated functional status among segregating V segments, but an unknown experimental factor could not be ruled out. Because the 87-base-pair reads could not distinguish some IMGT-functional V segments, including TRBV6-2 and TRBV6-3, those segments were excluded. In vitro tests confirmed that a few of the cytomegalovirus-associated TCR beta chains recognize cytomegalovirus antigens. In a later genetic analysis, fewer N-insertions in productive TCRs were reported among donors in an Asian-associated ancestry cluster than the roughly 700-donor mean. When HLA alleles, especially DR and DQ, strongly co-occurred, TCR associations were difficult to assign to individual alleles. Because counts were too low, seventeen rarely observed V segments, including chromosome 9 orphons, were left out of the earlier analysis of 587 of the donors. A total of fewer than 200 TCR beta chains were listed by the study as associated with cytomegalovirus. In a later analysis, some 17,000 TCR beta sequences were associated with specific HLA alleles at a false discovery rate of 0.05. A later analysis found that most CMV-associated TCR beta chains appeared HLA-restricted, with HLA associations seemingly driven largely by CMV exposure. Cytomegalovirus status was reported to be diagnosed by the classifier with high specificity and sensitivity in both the original and validation cohorts. In this cohort, only TCR beta chains were sequenced, and detectable features were limited by the absence of alpha or paired-chain data. A further reported finding was that TCR beta sequences accurately predicted the HLA-A and HLA-B alleles for most subjects in the first cohort. A later analysis reported that several top co-occurrence clusters appeared linked to parvovirus B19, influenza, CMV and Epstein-Barr virus. Most TCR sequences were seen in very few donors, while some public TCRs were found in many individuals. The only immune exposure information available for the cohort was CMV serostatus. In a later analysis, the rate of TCR association differed among HLA loci, with DRB1 alleles having the most associated TCRs and HLA-C alleles having the fewest. Because HLA typing was unavailable for some donors at each locus, only the typed subset was used in association tests. In a later analysis, HLA-associated TCR beta chains were found to be more clonally expanded and to have lower generation probabilities than equally common non-associated chains. A cluster of highly shared sequence variants was judged likely to represent a technical artifact of the sequencing pipeline. An earlier analysis of approximately 530 of the donors showed that most TCR beta V segments appeared in productive rearrangements either about 87% or about 30% of the time, which broadly matched IMGT annotations. An association between a missense DCLRE1C variant and V-gene and J-gene trimming of TCR beta chains was found in a later genetic analysis and replicated in an independent cohort. The authors suggested that the approach could potentially be generalized to other disease states and immunological phenotypes.

The library was prepared using the immunoSEQ multiplex PCR assay. For the multiplex PCR, a mixture combining 60 forward primers for TCR Vbeta segments and 13 reverse primers for TCR Jbeta segments was used. The CDR3 region of rearranged TCR beta genes was amplified from genomic DNA with a multiplex PCR assay. The amplified TCR beta libraries were sequenced on the Illumina HiSeq System as 87-base-pair reads. On the authors' methods: A later analysis tallied 80 million to 95 million unique TCR beta chains across the 666 repertoires, and roughly 11 million of those chains were shared by two or more donors. To remove PCR and sequencing errors, raw reads were error-corrected and collapsed into unique sequences using a nearest-neighbor algorithm that merged closely related sequences. Alignment of CDR3 sequences to IMGT reference sequences was used to assign V, D and J gene segments. For a sequence to be retained, at least a six-nucleotide match to both a V gene segment and a J gene segment was required. A rearrangement was called productive if the CDR3 had no stop codons and remained in frame with V and J, and every other rearrangement was called non-productive. CDR3 was defined by IMGT convention, running from the second conserved V-encoded cysteine to the conserved J-encoded phenylalanine. The earlier analysis of 550 to 650 of the donors excluded any sequence lacking an unambiguous match to a single V gene segment. In an earlier analysis of approximately 550 of the donors, V segments were called functional above 56.7% productive rearrangements and were called segregating when the between-donor standard deviation exceeded 5%. A statistical classification framework was developed to diagnose cytomegalovirus status using the catalog of TCR beta chain sequences. A later analysis assigned V and J genes by comparing TCR nucleotide sequences with IMGT/GENE-DB human TR gene sequences. Using the TCRdist pipeline, a later analysis assigned CDR3 sequences along with most-parsimonious VDJ recombination scenarios. A later analysis defined each TCR beta chain by its CDR3 amino acid sequence plus V-gene family, and excluded reads lacking a unique V-gene family. To address suspected cross-contamination and a sequencing artifact, a later analysis removed over 500 highly shared, low-generation-probability nucleotide sequences. A later analysis calculated a clonal expansion index for each public chain from normalized within-repertoire ranks of inferred template counts. A later analysis computed generation probabilities with a VDJ recombination model fitted to out-of-frame rearrangements, and checked the results against IGoR. A later analysis scored TCR-TCR, TCR-HLA and TCR-CMV co-occurrence with hypergeometric tests, applying a repertoire-size bias correction to TCR pairs. A later analysis estimated false discovery rates by permuting HLA or CMV assignments 20 times. In a later analysis, co-occurring TCRs were grouped with DBSCAN, and TCRdist sequence similarity was added when clustering was performed within HLA-allele-positive subsets. Repertoires with fewer than 30,000 or more than 120,000 public chains were left out of co-occurrence clustering, as were about five repertoires with anomalous nucleotide sharing. The source is immuneACCESS, and TCRdb retained only in-frame sequences with V and J called. Part of the clones is not carried over; for the studies checked, unresolved V genes explain less than half of this, and the remainder is unexplained. D and trimming were read from the DNA, whereas the V and J calls and clone size are those reported in that table. The sample profile shows about 150,000 clones; roughly four fifths of them were found once. The top ten clonotypes cover 8.1% of the sample.

On this clone itself: This clone's antigen is unknown. No much larger clone exists at a distance of one base, and base qualities are not known.

In total, more than 500 healthy bone marrow donors made up the cohort. Cohort members were all nominally healthy when sampled, although unrecorded immune exposures were likely present. The donor tested CMV seropositive, placing the donor among the approximately 290 seropositive members of the cohort. A peripheral blood sample was collected from each donor, and TCR beta sequencing was performed on peripheral blood mononuclear cells. The Qiagen DNeasy Blood Extraction Kit was used to extract genomic DNA from the blood cell samples. The CDR3 contains 14 residues, cysteine and phenylalanine counted. This entry keeps only the CDR3 DNA: 42 bases, framed from base 1. V has 2 bases trimmed and J has 4 bases trimmed; junction bases matching no gene number 3. For CDR1 and CDR2, the germline V gene lists MDHEN and SYDVKM.

Specimen: PBMCs. The chain is made from TRBV28 and TRBJ2-5, and 8 junction bases match TRBD1. The clonotype originates from a woman aged 45-60 years in good health and CMV-seropositive. The CDR3 reads as follows: CASSLPGGSETQYF. At the DNA level, the sequence is TGTGCCAGCAGTTTACCAGGGGGCTCAGAGACCCAGTACTTC.